Following are 32 T cell receptor beta chains from one sample sequenced in a study of beta chain features in type 1 diabetes. Reverse transcribing all isolated RNA meant expressed TCRB transcripts were sequenced. Generated by immunoSEQ multiplex PCR, the TCRdb table keeps only in-frame clones and is missing some. The table records more than 300,000 clones, around 10% of them present only once. Study-level findings and limits: The study found moderately but significantly shorter TCRB CDR3s in all four CD4+ subsets of Type 1 diabetes patients.

What these receptors recognize is not known. The sequencing input was central memory CD4+ T cells from blood. These receptors originate from a man aged 25-45 years with type 1 diabetes.

The V call is TRBV4-2, the J call TRBJ1-4, with 7 positions matching TRBD1. CDR3 length: 14 residues. Losses at the gene ends were 4 bases for V and 3 bases for J; bases not matched to a gene: 2. Per germline, CDR1 LGHNA and CDR2 YNFKEQ. The CDR3 loop reads CASSLGQANEKLFF. CDR3 coding DNA: TGTGCCAGCAGCCTAGGACAGGCTAATGAAAAACTGTTTTTT.

This clone was seen a few times. This rearrangement joins TRBV28 to TRBJ2-7; the D gene is possibly TRBD1 (6 bases). The CDR3 contains 15 residues. V was clipped by 5 bases and J by 3 bases, with 17 bases between them. The germline CDR1 and CDR2 sequences are MDHEN and SYDVKM. The CDR3 DNA reads TGTGCCAGCAGTCGCGGACAGACTGCGTACTACGAGCAGTACTTC. Protein: CASSRGQTAYYEQYF. Full variable domain (outside the CDR3, taken from reference TRBV28 and TRBJ2-7): DVKVTQSSRYLVKRTGEKVFLECVQDMDHENMFWYRQDPGLGLRLIYFSYDVKMKEKGDIPEGYSVSREKKERFSLILESASTNQTSMYLCASSRGQTAYYEQYFGPGTRLTVT.

The sample holds a few counts of this clone. This sequence joins TRBV9 and TRBJ1-3; a possible D gene is TRBD1 (5 bases). The CDR3 has 14 amino acids. Trimming shortened V by 3 bases and J by 2 bases, and 9 bases separated the two germline ends. Germline loops: CDR1 SGDLS, CDR2 YYNGEE. CDR3: CASSGGAPGNTIYF. The CDR3 nucleotides read TGTGCCAGCAGCGGAGGGGCTCCTGGAAACACCATATATTTT.

This clone was recorded many times. The gene calls are TRBV10-2 and TRBJ2-1, with a tentative D call TRBD1 (6 bases). Between the trimmed V and J ends, which lost 0 bases and 15 bases, there was a span of 12 bases. Germline V gene lookup returns CDR1 WSHSY and CDR2 SAAADI. This CDR3 has 12 amino acids. CDR3 DNA: TGCGCCAGCAGTGAGTCGGACAGAGGACGGTTCTTC. It codes for CASSESDRGRFF.

This clone was detected only a few times. This chain connects TRBV19 to TRBJ2-1, with 11 bases that match TRBD2. In germline, CDR1 is LNHDA, CDR2 SQIVND (reference sequence). Trimming at V came to 4 bases and at J to 9 bases, leaving 11 bases not matched to a gene. The CDR3 sequence is 16 residues long. The DNA for the CDR3 is TGTGCCAGTAGTAAACCGGGACTAGCGGTTTCAGGTGAGCAGTTCTTC. This sequence encodes CASSKPGLAVSGEQFF.

V gene TRBV2 combines with J gene TRBJ2-5; 7 nucleotides agree with TRBD2. This CDR3 is 13 amino acids long. Looked up from germline, CDR1 is SNHLY and CDR2 is FYNNEI. The junction had 8 bases not matched to a gene; V was cut back by 8 bases and J by 5 bases. The CDR3 DNA reads as TGTGCCAGCCAGGGAGGGCCCCCGGAGACCCAGTACTTC. This sequence encodes CASQGGPPETQYF.

A remark on this clone: One end of the junction varies from germline; a read error may be responsible. CDR3 amino acids: CASSVTGTAAGERYF. CDR3 in DNA: TGTGCCAGCAGTGTAACCGGGACAGCGGCGGGAGAGCGGTACTTC. The gene calls are TRBV2 and TRBJ2-7, with D perhaps assigned TRBD1 or TRBD2 (7 bases each). Germline CDR1 SNHLY, CDR2 FYNNEI. The CDR3 has 15 residues.

A few counts support this clone. The chain employs TRBV7-8 and TRBJ2-2; D is possibly TRBD2 (6 bases). The CDR3 length is 17 residues. Trimming shortened V by 4 bases and J by 0 bases, and 15 bases separated the two germline ends. Germline V gene data show CDR1 as SGHVS and CDR2 as FQNEAQ. Written as DNA, the CDR3 is TGTGCCAGCAGCTCGCGGGACTTCCGAGCGAACACCGGGGAGCTGTTTTTT. It is translated as CASSSRDFRANTGELFF.

This clone was counted at least ten times. The CDR3 DNA is TGTGCCAGCAGCTTAGCCCTGGAGCAGACCCAGTACTTC. Its translation is CASSLALEQTQYF. The gene calls are TRBV7-6 and TRBJ2-5; D is unresolved. V was clipped by 0 bases and J by 6 bases, with 8 bases between them. The V gene's germline CDR1 is SGHVS and CDR2 FNYEAQ. The CDR3 sequence is 13 residues long. The whole variable domain, remainder taken from reference TRBV7-6 and TRBJ2-5, is GAGVSQSPRYKVTKRGQDVALRCDPISGHVSLYWYRQALGQGPEFLTYFNYEAQQDKSGLPNDRFSAERPEGSISTLTIQRTEQRDSAMYRCASSLALEQTQYFGPGTRLLVL.

The table lists this clone with a few counts. Other DNA sequences within the sample encode an identical CDR3. This rearrangement joins TRBV10-2 to TRBJ2-7; D is possibly TRBD1 (5 bases). The CDR3 spans 13 residues. In germline, CDR1 is WSHSY, CDR2 SAAADI. V dropped 6 bases and J dropped 1 base, with 10 bases sitting between them. The CDR3 is CASRQTVSYEQYF. The CDR3 bases are TGCGCCAGCAGACAGACAGTTTCCTACGAGCAGTACTTC.

This clone showed up just once. The chain couples TRBV5-5 to TRBJ2-7; 8 bases are shared with TRBD2. The CDR3 runs 18 residues. The V segment lost 4 bases and the J segment 3 bases; nucleotides outside the gene matches: 18. CDR1 and CDR2 (germline): SGHKS, YYEKEE (reference sequence). The CDR3: CASSLRGGRLTDGYEQYF. For the CDR3, the DNA is TGTGCCAGCAGCCTCCGGGGCGGGAGGCTTACGGATGGCTACGAGCAGTACTTC.

This sequence joins TRBV10-1 and TRBJ2-1, with 7 bases identical to TRBD2. V dropped 3 bases and J dropped 8; count of bases not matched to a gene: 4. The CDR3 consists of 13 residues. Per the germline V gene, CDR1 is WNHNN and CDR2 is SYGVQD (reference sequence). For the CDR3, the DNA is TGCGCCAGCAGTGATGCGGGGAGGGATGAGCAGTTCTTC. Amino acid sequence: CASSDAGRDEQFF.

Only a few counts were recorded for this clone. The chain couples TRBV5-4 to TRBJ2-7; 8 bases match TRBD2. This CDR3 is built from 15 residues. Per germline, CDR1 SGHNT and CDR2 YYREEE (reference sequence). Unmatched junction bases numbered 11, after V lost 4 bases and J lost 5 bases. DNA of the CDR3: TGTGCCAGCAGCCCCAGCGGGACTAGGAAAAACGAGCAGTACTTC. Translation gives CASSPSGTRKNEQYF. The full variable domain, with the rest looked up from reference TRBV5-4 and TRBJ2-7, is ETGVTQSPTHLIKTRGQQVTLRCSSQSGHNTVSWYQQALGQGPQFIFQYYREEENGRGNFPPRFSGLQFPNYSSELNVNALELDDSALYLCASSPSGTRKNEQYFGPGTRLTVT.

In this sample, this clone turned up a few times. V usage is TRBV11-1 and J usage is TRBJ2-1; 13 positions agree with TRBD2. Looked up from germline, CDR1 is SGHAT and CDR2 is FQDESV (reference sequence). The trim removed 5 bases at V and 7 bases at J, leaving 8 bases unmatched. The CDR3 length is 16 residues. The CDR3 spells CASSLGTSGISNEQFF. CDR3 bases: TGTGCCAGCAGCCTAGGGACTAGCGGGATATCAAATGAGCAGTTCTTC. Looking up the rest from reference TRBV11-1 and TRBJ2-1 gives the full variable domain: EAEVAQSPRYKITEKSQAVAFWCDPISGHATLYWYRQILGQGPELLVQFQDESVVDDSQLPKDRFSAERLKGVDSTLKIQPAELGDSAMYLCASSLGTSGISNEQFFGPGTRLTVL.

This chain connects TRBV5-6 to TRBJ1-1; 9 bases line up with TRBD1. The CDR3 has 17 amino acids. In germline, CDR1 is SGHDT, CDR2 YYEEEE. V lost 4 bases, J lost 4 bases, and 14 bases stayed unmatched. The CDR3 spells CASSRRQGDVWGTEAFF. As DNA, the CDR3 is TGTGCCAGCAGCCGCAGACAGGGGGACGTCTGGGGCACTGAAGCTTTCTTT.

This clone occurred once. Other DNA sequences in the sample encode the same CDR3. The chain is built from TRBV6-6 and TRBJ1-1; possible D gene TRBD1, 6 bases. Germline CDR1 and CDR2: MNHNY and SVGAGI (reference sequence). The CDR3 is made up of 13 amino acids. The V end was cut by 2 bases, the J end by 4 bases, with 8 bases between. The CDR3: CASSYQGGTEAFF. CDR3 nucleotides: TGTGCCAGCAGTTACCAAGGGGGCACTGAAGCTTTCTTT.

This chain connects TRBV4-2 to TRBJ2-6; D remains unclear. This CDR3 spans 18 amino acids. Germline V lookup: CDR1 LGHNA, CDR2 YNFKEQ. Between the trimmed V and J ends, which lost 0 bases and 4 bases, there was a span of 16 bases. The CDR3 region is CASSQEYGSTSGANVLTF. The CDR3 DNA is TGTGCCAGCAGCCAAGAGTATGGTTCAACCTCCGGGGCCAACGTCCTGACTTTC.

In this sample, this clone turned up a few times. This chain uses TRBV4-1 with TRBJ1-2; TRBD1 matches at 7 bases. The CDR3 is 15 residues long. The germline gives CDR1 MGHRA, CDR2 YSYEKL. The V and J ends lost 0 bases and 8 bases, in that order; junction bases with no gene match: 9. CDR3 amino acids: CASSQDQVRGLGYTF. The CDR3 DNA is TGCGCCAGCAGCCAAGATCAAGTAAGGGGGCTCGGCTACACCTTC.

This clone was detected ten times or more. The chain has TRBV2 and TRBJ2-1; TRBD1 matches 7 bases. In germline, CDR1 is SNHLY, CDR2 FYNNEI. The CDR3 has 15 residues. The V segment lost 0 bases and the J segment 4 bases; nucleotides outside the gene matches: 3. Written as DNA, the CDR3 is TGTGCCAGCAGTGAAGCGGGACAGCAGTACAATGAGCAGTTCTTC. Its translation is CASSEAGQQYNEQFF. Complete variable domain (other parts from reference TRBV2 and TRBJ2-1): EPEVTQTPSHQVTQMGQEVILRCVPISNHLYFYWYRQILGQKVEFLVSFYNNEISEKSEIFDDQFSVERPDGSNFTLKIRSTKLEDSAMYFCASSEAGQQYNEQFFGPGTRLTVL.

This clone has only a few counts. The genes are TRBV11-2 and TRBJ2-1, with a tentative D call TRBD1 (6 bases). CDR3 size: 13 residues. V lost 5 bases to trimming and J lost 8 bases, with 13 bases between them. Per germline, CDR1 SGHAT and CDR2 FQNNGV. DNA for the CDR3: TGTGCCAGCAGCCCGACAGGACCCTATGAGCAGTTCTTC. Translated: CASSPTGPYEQFF.

In its sample, this clone was seen once. This chain links TRBV28 with TRBJ2-3; tentatively, D is TRBD2 (6 bases). This CDR3 is 16 amino acids long. Trimming left V 6 bases short and J 1 base short, with 17 bases between. CDR1 MDHEN and CDR2 SYDVKM come from the germline V gene. CDR3 sequence (DNA): TGTGCCAGCAGACGTACGCAGGGAGGAGGCACAGATACGCAGTATTTT. Residues: CASRRTQGGGTDTQYF.

This clone was found many times. The chain carries TRBV27 and TRBJ2-1, with D perhaps matching TRBD1 (6 bases). Germline V gene sequence: CDR1 MNHEY, CDR2 SMNVEV (reference sequence). V was clipped by 4 bases and J by 6 bases, with 16 bases between them. The CDR3 consists of 15 residues. The CDR3 region is CASSSLDSPLNEQFF. CDR3 DNA sequence: TGTGCCAGCAGTTCCCTGGACAGCCCTCTCAATGAGCAGTTCTTC.

Many counts were recorded for this clone. This chain uses TRBV14 with TRBJ2-7; possibly TRBD1 for D (5 bases). CDR3 length equals 12 residues. Germline CDR1 and CDR2: SGHDN and FVKESK. With 5 bases removed from V and 9 bases from J, the gap between germline ends came to 14 bases. The CDR3 is CASSEVRARQYF. CDR3 bases: TGTGCCAGCAGCGAGGTCAGGGCTAGGCAGTACTTC.

This clone was counted a few times. This chain links TRBV5-6 with TRBJ1-2, with TRBD1 matching over 8 bases. The V segment lost 4 bases and the J segment 4 bases; nucleotides outside the gene matches: 6. Germline CDR1 and CDR2: SGHDT and YYEEEE. The CDR3 consists of 14 residues. CDR3 DNA sequence: TGTGCCAGCAGCGACTCGACAGGGGCCTATGGCTACACCTTC. Amino acids: CASSDSTGAYGYTF.

V is TRBV29-1 and J is TRBJ1-5; TRBD1 agrees at 10 bases. The CDR3 is 13 amino acids. Trimming at V came to 6 bases and at J to 5 bases, leaving 4 bases not matched to a gene. In germline, CDR1 is SQVTM, CDR2 ANQGSEA. This CDR3 reads CSVRQGADQPQHF. The CDR3 coding sequence is TGCAGCGTACGACAGGGGGCGGATCAGCCCCAGCATTTT.

The chain couples TRBV29-1 to TRBJ2-1; D may be TRBD2 (6 bases). The V gene's germline CDR1 is SQVTM and CDR2 ANQGSEA. The CDR3 contains 13 residues. Trimming shortened V by 6 bases and J by 4 bases, and 13 bases separated the two germline ends. The chain's CDR3 is CSVQEGFYNEQFF. CDR3 DNA: TGCAGCGTACAGGAGGGATTTTACAATGAGCAGTTCTTC.

This clone was seen many times. The chain carries TRBV11-2 and TRBJ2-7; no reliable D call. This CDR3 spans 12 amino acids. The germline CDR1 and CDR2 sequences are SGHAT and FQNNGV. Trimming took off 1 base at V and 7 bases at J, with 8 bases between the two ends. The CDR3 sequence is CASSLVLDEQYF. CDR3 sequence (DNA): TGTGCCAGCAGCTTAGTACTTGATGAGCAGTACTTC.

The rearrangement joins TRBV15 to TRBJ2-7; D call uncertain. CDR1 is LNHNV and CDR2 is YYDKDF in the germline V gene (reference sequence). V lost 1 base, J lost 7 bases, and 5 bases lay in between. This CDR3 contains 11 residues. The CDR3 region is CATSRVGEQYF. CDR3 bases: TGTGCCACCAGCAGAGTCGGGGAGCAGTACTTC.

The chain links TRBV6-1 to TRBJ2-3; D unresolved. The germline gives CDR1 MNHNS, CDR2 SASEGT. This CDR3 has 14 amino acids. V was clipped by 6 bases and J by 1 base, with 11 bases between them. In DNA, the CDR3 is TGTGCCAGCAGGAACAACCCGGGCACAGATACGCAGTATTTT. Translated, it gives CASRNNPGTDTQYF.

The J gene is TRBJ1-1, the V gene TRBV28; 11 bases agree with TRBD1. The CDR3 is 15 residues long. J gave up 4 bases and V 4 bases, and 5 bases lay outside the gene matches. Germline values: CDR1 MDHEN, CDR2 SYDVKM. This CDR3 is CASSSLGTGGTEAFF. The DNA of the CDR3 is TGTGCCAGCAGTTCGTTGGGGACAGGGGGCACTGAAGCTTTCTTT.

This rearrangement joins TRBV18 to TRBJ1-5, with D possibly being TRBD1 (5 bases). CDR1 and CDR2 (germline): KGHSH, LQKENI. The length of the CDR3 is 15 residues. Between the trimmed V and J ends, which lost 2 bases and 6 bases, there was a span of 14 bases. Here the CDR3 reads CASSPSGERAQPQHF. The CDR3 DNA is TGTGCCAGCTCACCATCGGGGGAGAGGGCTCAGCCCCAGCATTTT.

The V and J genes are TRBV29-1 and TRBJ2-5; no definite D call. V was clipped by 5 bases and J by 1 base, with 8 bases between them. Germline assignment: CDR1 SQVTM and CDR2 ANQGSEA. The CDR3 spans 12 residues. The CDR3 nucleotides are TGCAGCGTTTCCGGAACCCAAGAGACCCAGTACTTC. It specifies CSVSGTQETQYF.